This passage covers 27 T cell receptor beta chains from one sample sequenced in a study of shared clonotypes between healthy human individuals. Clones were read by immunoSEQ multiplex PCR, and TCRdb kept only the in-frame ones, dropping some. The repertoire holds 2 million to 3 million clones, 93% seen once, with about 0.38% in the top ten. The sample was naive CD4+ T cells from PBMCs. The subset: CD45RA+ positively selected. The receptors here all came from a man between 18 and 29 years old in good health. Some clones in this sample may be carry-over from other donors' samples.

Concerning this clone: Additional DNA sequences in this sample encode the identical CDR3. The chain carries TRBV18 and TRBJ2-3; unclear D gene. CDR1 KGHSH and CDR2 LQKENI come from the germline V gene. V was cut by 2 bases and J by 2 bases, with 8 bases left in between. This CDR3 is 14 amino acids long. The CDR3 protein is CASSPVAVTDTQYF. The CDR3 DNA follows: TGTGCCAGCTCACCAGTTGCGGTCACAGATACGCAGTATTTT.

This chain links TRBV10-2 with TRBJ2-3, with 11 bases matching TRBD2. Germline CDR1 WSHSY, CDR2 SAAADI. Trimming removed 4 bases from V and 3 bases from J; junction bases left unmatched: 9. The CDR3 contains 17 residues. CDR3 in amino acids: CASSASSGRSGTDTQYF. In DNA, the CDR3 is TGCGCCAGCAGTGCGTCTAGCGGGAGGTCTGGTACAGATACGCAGTATTTT.

The J gene is TRBJ2-7, the V gene TRBV7-9; either TRBD1 or TRBD2 may fit D (5 bases each). V was shortened by 5 bases and J by 3 bases, with 11 bases between the two germline ends. This CDR3 has 13 residues. Germline CDR1 and CDR2: SEHNR and FQNEAQ (reference sequence). The CDR3 region is CASSKGSGYEQYF. For the CDR3, the DNA is TGTGCCAGCAGCAAGGGGAGCGGCTACGAGCAGTACTTC.

V and J are TRBV4-1 and TRBJ2-7; tentatively, D is TRBD2 (5 bases). CDR1 MGHRA and CDR2 YSYEKL come from the germline V gene. Trimming shortened V by 1 base and J by 3 bases, and 13 bases separated the two germline ends. The CDR3 extends over 15 amino acids. CDR3 in DNA: TGCGCCAGCAGCCAAGGCGGGCTCGACTTCTACGAGCAGTACTTC. Translation gives CASSQGGLDFYEQYF.

The chain employs TRBV7-9 and TRBJ2-1; 13 bases are shared with TRBD2. CDR3 length equals 17 residues. Germline V CDR1 and CDR2: SEHNR, FQNEAQ (reference sequence). V was pared by 5 bases and J by 4 bases, with 8 bases of the junction left unmatched. The CDR3 nucleotides read TGTGCCAGCAGCGTAGGACTAGCGGGAGCGGAGTACAATGAGCAGTTCTTC. Amino acids: CASSVGLAGAEYNEQFF.

J is TRBJ2-3 and V is TRBV28; 8 positions match TRBD1. This CDR3 region has 16 residues. Germline V gene data show CDR1 as MDHEN and CDR2 as SYDVKM. With V trimmed by 3 bases and J by 1 base, 6 bases remained unmatched. In DNA, the CDR3 is TGTGCCAGCAGTTTTAGGGTGACAGGGGGCACAGATACGCAGTATTTT. Residues: CASSFRVTGGTDTQYF.

This chain uses TRBV27 with TRBJ1-1; 9 bases map to TRBD1. The CDR3 consists of 18 residues. Trimming removed 6 bases from V and 0 bases from J; junction bases left unmatched: 14. Germline values: CDR1 MNHEY, CDR2 SMNVEV (reference sequence). The CDR3 nucleotides are TGTGCCAGCAGAGACAGGGGGTCCCCATTAAGGGTGAACACTGAAGCTTTCTTT. This gives the protein CASRDRGSPLRVNTEAFF.

The CDR3 is CASSHPGQPPGANVLTF. The CDR3 coding sequence is TGTGCCAGCTCACATCCGGGACAGCCCCCTGGGGCCAACGTCCTGACTTTC. V and J are TRBV18 and TRBJ2-6; 7 bases map to TRBD1. The V segment lost 4 bases and the J segment 2 bases; nucleotides outside the gene matches: 8. CDR3 size: 17 residues. CDR1 is KGHSH, CDR2 LQKENI, per germline.

V and J are TRBV4-2 and TRBJ1-5; D possibly corresponds to TRBD1 (5 bases). The ends were cut back, 1 base at V and 5 bases at J, with 12 bases in the middle. There are 15 residues in the CDR3. Germline CDR1 is LGHNA and CDR2 is YNFKEQ. The CDR3 reads CASSQGQGTYQPQHF. The CDR3 DNA reads TGTGCCAGCAGCCAAGGCCAGGGAACCTATCAGCCCCAGCATTTT.

The V and J genes are TRBV7-9 and TRBJ1-1, with unresolved D. The CDR3 contains 14 residues. Germline values: CDR1 SEHNR, CDR2 FQNEAQ (reference sequence). Trimming left V 0 bases short and J 10 bases short, with 15 bases between. The CDR3 spells CASSLAPSGVGAFF. The CDR3 DNA is TGTGCCAGCAGCTTAGCCCCATCAGGTGTTGGAGCTTTCTTT.

CDR3 bases: TGTGCCAGCAGAACAGGGTTAGGTGGCTACACCTTC. It encodes CASRTGLGGYTF. J is TRBJ1-2 and V is TRBV6-5; possibly TRBD1 for D (6 bases). The germline CDR1 and CDR2 sequences are MNHEY and SVGAGI. Trimming took off 6 bases at V and 7 bases at J, with 12 bases between the two ends. The CDR3 loop spans 12 amino acids.

The J gene is TRBJ2-5, the V gene TRBV6-5, with D tentatively TRBD1 (6 bases). The CDR3 is 15 residues long. Germline V gene lookup returns CDR1 MNHEY and CDR2 SVGAGI. V lost 5 bases and J 5 bases, leaving 18 bases between the germline ends. CDR3 nucleotides: TGTGCCAGCAGTACGCCCCAGGGGATGCGGGAGACCCAGTACTTC. It translates to CASSTPQGMRETQYF.

The V and J genes are TRBV19 and TRBJ1-2; TRBD1 matches at 9 bases. Trimming removed 4 bases from V and 7 bases from J; junction bases left unmatched: 7. The CDR3 has 14 residues. Germline values: CDR1 LNHDA, CDR2 SQIVND (reference sequence). CDR3 amino acids: CASSSQQGAPGYTF. CDR3 nucleotide sequence: TGTGCCAGTAGTAGCCAACAGGGGGCGCCTGGCTACACCTTC.

V usage is TRBV11-2 and J usage is TRBJ2-3; D remains ambiguous. The CDR3 covers 14 residues. Germline CDR1 is SGHAT and CDR2 is FQNNGV. V was cut by 5 bases and J by 3 bases, with 12 bases left in between. This CDR3 is CASSQVGWTDTQYF. The CDR3 DNA sequence: TGTGCCAGCAGCCAGGTCGGTTGGACAGATACGCAGTATTTT.

The chain combines TRBV18 with TRBJ1-4, with D hard to call. The CDR3 loop spans 15 amino acids. Germline CDR1 KGHSH, CDR2 LQKENI. V was clipped by 0 bases and J by 6 bases, with 11 bases between them. In DNA form, the CDR3 reads TGTGCCAGCTCACCACCGGGCGTTGGGGATGAAAAACTGTTTTTT. This codes for CASSPPGVGDEKLFF.

The chain uses TRBV7-8 and TRBJ1-5, with a weak D call TRBD1 (5 bases). This CDR3 region has 15 residues. CDR1 is SGHVS, CDR2 FQNEAQ, per germline. Trimming removed 5 bases at V and 3 bases at J, with 14 bases between. The CDR3 DNA follows: TGTGCCAGCAGCCCAGACCGACAGTACAATCAGCCCCAGCATTTT. Protein sequence: CASSPDRQYNQPQHF. The full variable domain, rest sourced from reference TRBV7-8 and TRBJ1-5, is GAGVSQSPRYKVAKRGQDVALRCDPISGHVSLFWYQQALGQGPEFLTYFQNEAQLDKSGLPSDRFFAERPEGSVSTLKIQRTQQEDSAVYLCASSPDRQYNQPQHFGDGTRLSIL.

On this clone itself: Germline is not matched at one junction end, which may reflect a read error. The CDR3 sequence is CASRLASNQPQHF. For the CDR3, the DNA is TGCGCCAGCAGGTTGGCCTCCAATCAGCCCCAGCATTTT. V gene TRBV5-1 combines with J gene TRBJ1-5; D gene ambiguous. Germline V gives CDR1 SGHRS, CDR2 YFSETQ. This CDR3 has 13 amino acids.

The chain recombines TRBV6-1 with TRBJ2-5; possibly TRBD1 for D (6 bases). The germline V gene has CDR1 MNHNS and CDR2 SASEGT. Trimming took 8 bases from V and 2 from J, leaving 12 bases between them. CDR3 length: 13 amino acids. In nucleotides, the CDR3 is TGTGCCAGCGCGCTGGGGGCTCAAGAGACCCAGTACTTC. Protein: CASALGAQETQYF.

This clone showed up just once. This sequence joins TRBV27 and TRBJ1-2; D is undetermined. The CDR3 is made up of 15 amino acids. The V and J ends lost 1 base and 8 bases respectively, with 17 bases between them. The germline CDR1 and CDR2 sequences are MNHEY and SMNVEV (reference sequence). The CDR3 sequence is CASSLFTGPSAGYTF. For the CDR3, the DNA is TGTGCCAGCAGTTTATTTACCGGACCCTCCGCGGGCTACACCTTC.

The CDR3 sequence is CASSSLKLATPSYEQYF. The CDR3 DNA follows: TGTGCCAGCAGTTCGCTAAAACTCGCCACACCGTCCTACGAGCAGTACTTC. The rearrangement joins TRBV28 to TRBJ2-7; D remains ambiguous. The CDR3 loop spans 17 amino acids. Per the germline V gene, CDR1 is MDHEN and CDR2 is SYDVKM. V was clipped by 4 bases and J by 1 base, with 20 bases between them.

V gene TRBV5-8 combines with J gene TRBJ1-2; no clear D. This CDR3 region has 14 residues. CDR1 and CDR2 (germline): SGHTS, YDEGEE. Between the trimmed V and J ends, which lost 4 bases and 3 bases, there was a span of 13 bases. The CDR3 protein is CASSTLQVDYGYTF. CDR3 sequence (DNA): TGTGCCAGCAGCACCCTTCAGGTGGACTATGGCTACACCTTC.

The chain couples TRBV28 to TRBJ2-5, with D tentatively TRBD1 (6 bases). The V and J ends lost 3 bases and 6 bases respectively, with 11 bases between them. The CDR3 is 13 amino acids. Germline V gene sequence: CDR1 MDHEN, CDR2 SYDVKM. CDR3 DNA sequence: TGTGCCAGCAGTTTGCAGGGGCCCCAGACCCAGTACTTC. Its translation: CASSLQGPQTQYF.

This clone was seen repeatedly, ten times or more. The gene calls are TRBV28 and TRBJ1-3; D remains unclear. V lost 1 base and J lost 10, with 23 bases in between. Germline values: CDR1 MDHEN, CDR2 SYDVKM. The CDR3 extends over 17 amino acids. The CDR3: CASSLLGLRGTPGTIYF. The CDR3 DNA reads as TGTGCCAGCAGTTTATTGGGCCTGCGAGGCACACCAGGAACCATATATTTT.

V gene TRBV7-9 combines with J gene TRBJ2-3; the D is unclear. Per germline, CDR1 SEHNR and CDR2 FQNEAQ (reference sequence). The CDR3 spans 13 residues. V was trimmed by 0 bases and J by 6 bases, leaving 7 bases between them. CDR3 loop: CASSLAGWDTQYF. The CDR3 DNA reads TGTGCCAGCAGCTTAGCGGGGTGGGATACGCAGTATTTT.

The chain has TRBV6-6 and TRBJ1-4; D is undetermined. The CDR3 consists of 14 residues. Trimming removed 5 bases at V and 3 bases at J, with 10 bases between. Per the germline V gene, CDR1 is MNHNY and CDR2 is SVGAGI (reference sequence). The CDR3 is CASSRAGSNEKLFF. DNA for the CDR3: TGTGCCAGCAGTCGCGCGGGGTCTAATGAAAAACTGTTTTTT.

The chain uses TRBV28 and TRBJ1-5; D may be TRBD1 (6 bases). CDR1 MDHEN and CDR2 SYDVKM come from the germline V gene. V was pared by 3 bases and J by 4 bases, with 10 bases between. This CDR3 region has 14 residues. This CDR3 reads CASSFGTRNQPQHF. The CDR3 DNA sequence: TGTGCCAGCAGTTTCGGGACAAGGAATCAGCCCCAGCATTTT.

The J gene is TRBJ2-4, the V gene TRBV6-5; no clear D. Trimming took off 4 bases at V and 3 bases at J, with 10 bases between the two ends. The CDR3 has 14 residues. CDR1 is MNHEY and CDR2 is SVGAGI in the germline V gene. CDR3 amino acids: CASSSRPGKNIQYF. The CDR3 DNA reads as TGTGCCAGCAGTTCCCGACCTGGCAAAAACATTCAGTACTTC.